This TCR beta chain was recovered during a study of OX40 agonist ivuxolimab in advanced cancers. Study at large: Previous treatment with anti-PD-1, anti-PD-L1 or anti-CTLA-4 therapy was allowed; approximately 40% had received some. Three patients got partial responses; one had hepatocellular carcinoma and two had cutaneous melanoma. General study results and limits: Researchers did not establish what antigens the expanded peripheral T cells target.

Sequencing was performed with immunoSEQ multiplex PCR; in TCRdb, only in-frame clones are kept and a portion is missing. This sample has 80,000 or so clones, with just under 95% found just once. After removal of 4 bases from V and 5 bases from J, the junction contained 9 bases not matched to a gene. This CDR3 is built from 15 residues. Per germline, CDR1 SGDLS and CDR2 YYNGEE. As to this clone: Its target is unknown.

V and J are TRBV9 and TRBJ1-5, with 7 nucleotides matching TRBD1. The specimen was CD4+ or CD8+ T cells sorted from blood, collected in a trial of the OX40 agonist ivuxolimab. This TCR came from an adult with an advanced solid tumor such as melanoma, head and neck, liver or kidney cancer. The CDR3 here is CASSITGEGDQPQHF. CDR3 nucleotides: TGTGCCAGCAGCATCACAGGGGAAGGGGATCAGCCCCAGCATTTT.